The 20 T cell receptor beta chains reported below all come from one sample, sequenced in a study of blood T cell repertoires in COVID-19. Clones were sequenced by immunoSEQ multiplex PCR, and TCRdb holds only the in-frame ones, with some missing. The data hold around 240,000 clones, with approximately 90% observed a single time. Material for sequencing was PBMCs or T cells enriched from blood (not recorded which). The receptors here all came from a human donor in a cohort exposed to, infected with or recovered from COVID-19 (not recorded which). The donor label of this sample is uncertain.

This clone was picked up a small number of times. The CDR3 loop reads CASSLVGQGVGGNTIYF. The CDR3 nucleotides read TGCGCCAGCAGCTTGGTTGGACAGGGGGTCGGTGGAAACACCATATATTTT. V gene TRBV5-1 combines with J gene TRBJ1-3, with TRBD1 matching over 10 bases. The V segment lost 0 bases and the J segment 3 bases; nucleotides outside the gene matches: 6. Germline V gene sequence: CDR1 SGHRS, CDR2 YFSETQ. This CDR3 has 17 residues.

The CDR3 coding sequence is TGTGCCATCAGCCCAGGGACATACGAGCAGTACTTC. Translated, it gives CAISPGTYEQYF. The chain carries TRBV10-3 and TRBJ2-7; D possibly corresponds to TRBD1 (6 bases). Trimming cost V 6 bases and J 4 bases, with 10 bases left between them. The CDR3 runs to 12 residues. Germline V gene sequence: CDR1 ENHRY, CDR2 SYGVKD.

V is TRBV2 and J is TRBJ2-7; 11 nucleotides agree with TRBD2. The germline V gene has CDR1 SNHLY and CDR2 FYNNEI. V dropped 7 bases and J dropped 1; count of bases not matched to a gene: 6. The CDR3 extends over 15 amino acids. The CDR3 is CASTRLAGGSYEQYF. The CDR3 DNA sequence: TGTGCCAGCACCCGCCTAGCGGGGGGATCCTACGAGCAGTACTTC.

This sequence joins TRBV11-3 and TRBJ2-1; TRBD1 matches at 7 bases. Germline CDR1 SGHNT, CDR2 YENEEA. The CDR3 is made up of 15 amino acids. Trimming cost V 0 bases and J 8 bases; bases outside gene matches: 7. The CDR3 DNA sequence: TGTGCCAGCAGCTTAGATGACAGGGTATGGGATGAGCAGTTCTTC. Protein product: CASSLDDRVWDEQFF.

This clone was detected only once. The V call is TRBV6-6, the J call TRBJ2-1; 9 bases match TRBD2. With V trimmed by 5 bases and J by 4 bases, 12 bases remained unmatched. Germline values: CDR1 MNHNY, CDR2 SVGAGI (reference sequence). The CDR3 totals 17 residues. Here the CDR3 reads CASSRQTSSGAYNEQFF. The CDR3 DNA sequence: TGTGCCAGCAGTCGTCAAACCTCTAGCGGGGCGTACAATGAGCAGTTCTTC.

The J gene is TRBJ2-1, the V gene TRBV9; TRBD2 agrees at 14 bases. CDR1 and CDR2 from the germline V gene are SGDLS and YYNGEE. V lost 2 bases, J lost 0 bases, and 4 bases stayed unmatched. This CDR3 has 18 amino acids. CDR3 DNA: TGTGCCAGCAGCGTCGGACTAGCGGGGGGCAGCTCCTACAATGAGCAGTTCTTC. Translating it yields CASSVGLAGGSSYNEQFF.

This clone was recorded once. This chain joins TRBV15 and TRBJ2-7; D is perhaps TRBD1 (6 bases). The CDR3 is made up of 17 amino acids. V lost 0 bases, J lost 6 bases, and 21 bases lay in between. Germline CDR1 and CDR2: LNHNV and YYDKDF (reference sequence). The CDR3 bases are TGTGCCACCAGCAGAGATCTACTTCCGACAGGCCCCGGCGAGCAGTACTTC. Its translation: CATSRDLLPTGPGEQYF.

The chain has TRBV9 and TRBJ2-3; 8 nucleotides match TRBD1. The CDR3 loop spans 15 amino acids. The junction had 10 bases not matched to a gene; V was cut back by 4 bases and J by 6 bases. Germline V gene sequence: CDR1 SGDLS, CDR2 YYNGEE. The CDR3 bases are TGTGCCAGCAGCTCCCAGGGGGCGGGAATCGATACGCAGTATTTT. Its translation is CASSSQGAGIDTQYF.

A few counts support this clone. The chain couples TRBV19 to TRBJ1-6, with 11 positions matching TRBD1. With V trimmed by 11 bases and J by 7 bases, 10 bases remained unmatched. This CDR3 is 15 amino acids long. CDR1 is LNHDA, CDR2 SQIVND, per germline (reference sequence). CDR3 loop: CAPGGGQGVNSPLHF. CDR3 in DNA: TGTGCCCCGGGGGGGGGACAGGGGGTAAATTCACCCCTCCACTTT.

The rearrangement joins TRBV30 to TRBJ1-4, with D possibly being TRBD1 (6 bases). Trimming left V 5 bases short and J 7 bases short, with 14 bases between. The V gene's germline CDR1 is GTSNPN and CDR2 SVGIG (reference sequence). CDR3 length equals 13 residues. CDR3 sequence reads: CAWARGGSEKLFF. As DNA, the CDR3 is TGTGCCTGGGCGCGAGGGGGTAGTGAAAAACTGTTTTTT. The variable domain in full, with the rest retrieved from reference TRBV30 and TRBJ1-4, is SQTIHQWPATLVQPVGSPLSLECTVEGTSNPNLYWYRQAAGRGLQLLFYSVGIGQISSEVPQNLSASRPQDRQFILSSKKLLLSDSGFYLCAWARGGSEKLFFGSGTQLSVL.

This rearrangement joins TRBV18 to TRBJ1-6, with D hard to call. The V and J ends lost 0 bases and 6 bases respectively, with 15 bases between them. Germline loops: CDR1 KGHSH, CDR2 LQKENI. The CDR3 covers 17 residues. The CDR3 DNA reads TGTGCCAGCTCACCACCGGGTCAGAGGGCCTCTAATTCACCCCTCCACTTT. It yields the protein CASSPPGQRASNSPLHF.

V usage is TRBV5-4 and J usage is TRBJ2-5, with TRBD1 as a possible D gene (5 bases). Germline V CDR1 and CDR2: SGHNT, YYREEE (reference sequence). The CDR3 contains 14 residues. Trimming removed 4 bases from V and 2 bases from J, with 12 bases in between. The chain's CDR3 is CASSHWGAQETQYF. The CDR3 DNA follows: TGTGCCAGCAGCCACTGGGGCGCACAAGAGACCCAGTACTTC. Variable domain in full (rest from reference TRBV5-4 and TRBJ2-5): ETGVTQSPTHLIKTRGQQVTLRCSSQSGHNTVSWYQQALGQGPQFIFQYYREEENGRGNFPPRFSGLQFPNYSSELNVNALELDDSALYLCASSHWGAQETQYFGPGTRLLVL.

The rearrangement uses TRBV18 and TRBJ1-5, with D possibly matching TRBD1 (6 bases). Germline CDR1 KGHSH, CDR2 LQKENI. This CDR3 comprises 14 residues. V lost 4 bases and J lost 5, with 12 bases in between. CDR3 coding DNA: TGTGCCAGCTCACAAGGAGGGGGGGATCAGCCCCAGCATTTT. Protein product: CASSQGGGDQPQHF.

V is TRBV19 and J is TRBJ1-1; no firm D call. CDR1 and CDR2 (germline): LNHDA, SQIVND (reference sequence). The V and J ends lost 4 bases and 6 bases respectively, with 18 bases between them. This CDR3 spans 15 amino acids. This CDR3 is CASSSGREYRPEAFF. In DNA form, the CDR3 reads TGTGCCAGTAGTAGTGGACGGGAATATAGGCCTGAAGCTTTCTTT.

The chain recombines TRBV6-5 with TRBJ2-5; 7 bases map to TRBD1. Looked up from germline, CDR1 is MNHEY and CDR2 is SVGAGI. The J segment lost 4 bases and the V segment lost 2 bases, leaving 7 bases of the junction unmatched. The CDR3 covers 15 residues. CDR3 nucleotides: TGTGCCAGCAGTTACCGAGGGGCAGGGGGAGAGACCCAGTACTTC. It is translated as CASSYRGAGGETQYF.

This rearrangement joins TRBV13 to TRBJ2-2, with 8 bases fitting TRBD1. V lost 5 bases to trimming and J lost 3 bases; unmatched junction nucleotides: 2. The CDR3 totals 14 residues. Germline V lookup: CDR1 PRHDT, CDR2 FYEKMQ (reference sequence). The CDR3 sequence: CASSQQGDTGELFF. In DNA, the CDR3 is TGTGCCAGCAGCCAACAGGGGGACACCGGGGAGCTGTTTTTT.

The V gene is TRBV2, the J gene TRBJ2-7, with TRBD2 identical over 8 bases. CDR3 length equals 12 residues. CDR1 SNHLY and CDR2 FYNNEI come from the germline V gene. V shed 6 bases and J 4 bases; nucleotides not matched to a gene: 2. This chain's CDR3 is CASRERGYEQYF. DNA of the CDR3: TGTGCCAGCAGAGAGCGGGGGTACGAGCAGTACTTC.

This rearrangement joins TRBV5-1 to TRBJ1-5, with D possibly being TRBD1 (5 bases). V gave up 4 bases and J gave up 4 bases, with 15 bases separating them. The CDR3 is 15 residues long. The germline gives CDR1 SGHRS, CDR2 YFSETQ. CDR3 in DNA: TGCGCCAGCAGCCGCGCGGGGCTTCCTAATCAGCCCCAGCATTTT. It encodes CASSRAGLPNQPQHF.

This clone came up a few times. The chain recombines TRBV7-9 with TRBJ2-2; 8 bases match TRBD1. From germline, CDR1 is SEHNR and CDR2 FQNEAQ (reference sequence). CDR3 length: 16 residues. The trim removed 5 bases at V and 6 bases at J, leaving 11 bases unmatched. The CDR3: CASSGRGQVLSGELFF. The CDR3 DNA reads as TGTGCCAGCAGCGGTAGGGGACAGGTGTTGTCCGGGGAGCTGTTTTTT. Complete variable domain (other parts from reference TRBV7-9 and TRBJ2-2): DTGVSQNPRHKITKRGQNVTFRCDPISEHNRLYWYRQTLGQGPEFLTYFQNEAQLEKSRLLSDRFSAERPKGSFSTLEIQRTEQGDSAMYLCASSGRGQVLSGELFFGEGSRLTVL.

V usage is TRBV5-4 and J usage is TRBJ2-7; 12 positions match TRBD2. The trim removed 3 bases at V and 4 bases at J, leaving 5 bases unmatched. CDR3 length: 15 amino acids. Looked up from germline, CDR1 is SGHNT and CDR2 is YYREEE (reference sequence). Here the CDR3 DNA reads TGTGCCAGCAGCTCCGCGACTAGCGGGGGTTACGAGCAGTACTTC. As protein: CASSSATSGGYEQYF.